These 13 T cell receptor beta chains originate from one sample sequenced in a study of CD8+CD57+ T cells in acquired aplastic anemia. Previously, flow cytometry had revealed CD8+CD57+ cell expansion in the patients chosen for sequencing. Genomic DNA provided the template from which TCR beta VDJ and CDR3 profiles were obtained. Each CDR3 protein gets one entry after TCRdb re-called the reads with MiXCR. The repertoire holds approximately 180,000 distinct CDR3 sequences, with 63% as singletons. The sequenced material came from sorted CD4+, CD8+, or CD8+CD57+ T cells (not recorded which) from PBMCs. The receptors were sampled from a human donor with aplastic anemia.

The chain joins TRBV20-1 to TRBJ1-6; D remains ambiguous. The germline CDR1 and CDR2 sequences are DFQATT and SNEGSKA (reference sequence). The V end was cut by 5 bases, the J end by 6 bases, with 11 bases between. The CDR3 covers 13 residues. For the CDR3, the DNA is TGCAGTGCTTCTGCCAGTGTTAATTCACCCCTCCACTTT. Its protein product is CSASASVNSPLHF.

Concerning this clonotype: This may come from a read error, since a much larger clone is one base off. The rearrangement joins TRBV5-1 to TRBJ1-1; D possibly corresponds to TRBD1 (6 bases). CDR3 length: 15 amino acids. Germline lookup yields CDR1 SGHRS and CDR2 YFSETQ. In DNA, the CDR3 is TGCGCCAACAGCTCCGGGGGGGACATGAACACTGAAGCTTTCTTT. This sequence encodes CANSSGGDMNTEAFF.

The rearrangement joins TRBV19 to TRBJ2-2, with D possibly being TRBD2 (6 bases). The germline V gene has CDR1 LNHDA and CDR2 SQIVND (reference sequence). This CDR3 has 15 amino acids. V lost 3 bases and J lost 4, with 12 bases in between. CDR3 in DNA: TGTGCCAGTAGTATCAATAGCGGAGTCACCGGGGAGCTGTTTTTT. Amino acids: CASSINSGVTGELFF.

The chain combines TRBV19 with TRBJ1-1; TRBD1 is a possible D gene (6 bases). The CDR3 extends over 13 amino acids. The germline CDR1 and CDR2 sequences are LNHDA and SQIVND (reference sequence). CDR3 sequence: CVTKQGPNTEAFF. CDR3 DNA: TGTGTCACCAAACAGGGACCGAACACTGAAGCTTTCTTT.

This clonotype was counted once. The chain joins TRBV19 to TRBJ1-2; 9 positions agree with TRBD1. Unmatched junction bases numbered 12, after V lost 0 bases and J lost 4 bases. The CDR3 runs 18 residues. The germline V gene has CDR1 LNHDA and CDR2 SQIVND (reference sequence). The CDR3 loop reads CASSIDLPGQGNSYGYTF. CDR3 sequence (DNA): TGTGCCAGTAGTATAGATCTTCCAGGACAGGGGAACAGCTATGGCTACACCTTC.

A remark on this clonotype: A junction boundary mismatches the germline segment, possibly from a read error. The J gene is TRBJ2-1, the V gene TRBV5-1, with TRBD2 identical over 12 bases. The CDR3 runs to 14 residues. Germline assignment: CDR1 SGHRS and CDR2 YFSETQ. In DNA form, the CDR3 reads TGTGCCAGCAACAGACTAGCGGGAGTGAATGAGCAGTTCTTC. Its protein product is CASNRLAGVNEQFF.

The chain carries TRBV7-3 and TRBJ1-2; TRBD1 is a possible D gene (5 bases). CDR1 and CDR2 from the germline V gene are SGHTA and FQGTGA. The CDR3 is 14 residues long. Between the trimmed V and J ends, which lost 5 bases and 5 bases, there was a span of 15 bases. CDR3 region: CASSPSGGGYGYTF. Written as DNA, the CDR3 is TGTGCCAGCAGCCCGTCCGGCGGGGGGTATGGCTACACCTTC.

The chain is built from TRBV29-1 and TRBJ1-2, with D perhaps TRBD1 (5 bases). The CDR3 totals 12 residues. V dropped 4 bases and J dropped 4 bases, with 10 bases sitting between them. From germline, CDR1 is SQVTM and CDR2 ANQGSEA. The CDR3 sequence is CSVAGGPYGYTF. The CDR3 DNA reads TGCAGCGTTGCTGGGGGTCCCTATGGCTACACCTTC.

The V and J genes are TRBV20-1 and TRBJ1-2; D uncertain. Germline CDR1 DFQATT, CDR2 SNEGSKA (reference sequence). This CDR3 comprises 12 residues. V lost 6 bases to trimming and J lost 6 bases, with 14 bases between them. Here the CDR3 reads CSAWAPRDGYTF. CDR3 nucleotides: TGCAGTGCCTGGGCGCCGAGGGATGGCTACACCTTC.

This clonotype was observed a handful of times. The chain couples TRBV7-9 to TRBJ2-7, with 8 bases identical to TRBD1. Per germline, CDR1 SEHNR and CDR2 FQNEAQ (reference sequence). V trimming: 1 base; J trimming: 7 bases; junction bases outside the gene matches: 6. The CDR3 loop spans 14 amino acids. As DNA, the CDR3 is TGTGCCAGCAGCTTAGGGCAGGGGGCGCATGAGCAGTACTTC. Amino acids: CASSLGQGAHEQYF.

This clonotype has a single count. A junction end diverges from the germline sequence, so it may reflect a read error. The V gene is TRBV24-1, the J gene TRBJ1-4; 8 bases are shared with TRBD1. The V gene's germline CDR1 is KGHDR and CDR2 SFDVKD. The CDR3 runs to 19 residues. CDR3 protein: CATSDLPNPRGPTNERLFF. CDR3 in DNA: TGTGCCACCAGTGATTTGCCCAATCCCAGGGGGCCAACTAATGAAAGACTGTTTTTC.

The chain combines TRBV7-8 with TRBJ2-5; no clear D gene. CDR1 and CDR2 from the germline V gene are SGHVS and FQNEAQ. The V gene lost 1 base and the J gene lost 2 bases, with 11 bases spanning the gap. This CDR3 is built from 15 residues. As DNA, the CDR3 is TGTGCCAGCAGCTTAGGTAGTAATCGGCAAGAGACCCAGTACTTC. Translating it yields CASSLGSNRQETQYF. The whole variable domain, filled in from reference TRBV7-8 and TRBJ2-5, reads GAGVSQSPRYKVAKRGQDVALRCDPISGHVSLFWYQQALGQGPEFLTYFQNEAQLDKSGLPSDRFFAERPEGSVSTLKIQRTQQEDSAVYLCASSLGSNRQETQYFGPGTRLLVL.

The sample holds many counts of this clonotype. The chain joins TRBV2 to TRBJ2-1; D perhaps matches TRBD1 (5 bases). The CDR3 extends over 15 amino acids. Trimming took 0 bases from V and 8 from J, leaving 14 bases between them. Germline V CDR1 and CDR2: SNHLY, FYNNEI. This CDR3 is CASSEAGADEHEQFF. CDR3 DNA sequence: TGTGCCAGCAGTGAAGCAGGGGCAGACGAGCATGAGCAGTTCTTC.